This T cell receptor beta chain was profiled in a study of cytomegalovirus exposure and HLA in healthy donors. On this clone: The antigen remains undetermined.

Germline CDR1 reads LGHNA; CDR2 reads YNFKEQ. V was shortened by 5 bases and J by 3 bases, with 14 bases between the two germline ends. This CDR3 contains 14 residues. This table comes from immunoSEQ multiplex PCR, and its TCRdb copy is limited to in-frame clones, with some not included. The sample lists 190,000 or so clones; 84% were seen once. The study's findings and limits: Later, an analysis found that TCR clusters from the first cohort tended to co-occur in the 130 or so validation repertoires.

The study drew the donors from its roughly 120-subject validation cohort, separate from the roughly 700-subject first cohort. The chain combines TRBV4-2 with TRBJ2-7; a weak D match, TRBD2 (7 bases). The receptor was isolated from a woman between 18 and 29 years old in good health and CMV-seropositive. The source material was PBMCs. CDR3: CASSLEGGSYEQYF. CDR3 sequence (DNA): TGTGCCAGCAGCTTGGAGGGGGGGAGCTACGAGCAGTACTTC.